Many counts were recorded for the clone carrying this TCR beta chain. Its antigen is unknown. Germline V CDR1 and CDR2: SNHLY, FYNNEI. V lost 4 bases, J lost 7 bases, and 4 bases stayed unmatched. CDR3 length equals 14 residues. This specimen belongs to a study of human T cells and chemical hapten exposure. Study results and caveats: A positive correlation with patch test score was found for PT1 expanded TCR counts. Each of the donors had alopecia, so their immune responses may not resemble those of healthy people.

TCRdb reprocessed the RACE reads via MiXCR and lists one record per CDR3 protein. The sample yields around 360,000 distinct CDR3 sequences, around 6% seen once. As to time point: patch test 2, 6 weeks after DPC sensitization. Treatment here: therapeutic diphenylcyclopropenone sensitization with weekly scalp DPC. This specimen consisted of whole blood, obtained in connection with sensitization to the hapten diphenylcyclopropenone (DPC). The TCR originated in a woman aged 18-29 years with alopecia areata. Some clones in this sample may be carry-over from other donors' samples. This chain connects TRBV2 to TRBJ1-6, with TRBD1 matching 7 bases. The CDR3 DNA reads TGTGCCAGCAGTGTGGACAGGACGAATTCACCCCTCCACTTT. Protein product: CASSVDRTNSPLHF. Filled out from reference TRBV2 and TRBJ1-6, the complete variable domain reads EPEVTQTPSHQVTQMGQEVILRCVPISNHLYFYWYRQILGQKVEFLVSFYNNEISEKSEIFDDQFSVERPDGSNFTLKIRSTKLEDSAMYFCASSVDRTNSPLHFGNGTRLTVT.